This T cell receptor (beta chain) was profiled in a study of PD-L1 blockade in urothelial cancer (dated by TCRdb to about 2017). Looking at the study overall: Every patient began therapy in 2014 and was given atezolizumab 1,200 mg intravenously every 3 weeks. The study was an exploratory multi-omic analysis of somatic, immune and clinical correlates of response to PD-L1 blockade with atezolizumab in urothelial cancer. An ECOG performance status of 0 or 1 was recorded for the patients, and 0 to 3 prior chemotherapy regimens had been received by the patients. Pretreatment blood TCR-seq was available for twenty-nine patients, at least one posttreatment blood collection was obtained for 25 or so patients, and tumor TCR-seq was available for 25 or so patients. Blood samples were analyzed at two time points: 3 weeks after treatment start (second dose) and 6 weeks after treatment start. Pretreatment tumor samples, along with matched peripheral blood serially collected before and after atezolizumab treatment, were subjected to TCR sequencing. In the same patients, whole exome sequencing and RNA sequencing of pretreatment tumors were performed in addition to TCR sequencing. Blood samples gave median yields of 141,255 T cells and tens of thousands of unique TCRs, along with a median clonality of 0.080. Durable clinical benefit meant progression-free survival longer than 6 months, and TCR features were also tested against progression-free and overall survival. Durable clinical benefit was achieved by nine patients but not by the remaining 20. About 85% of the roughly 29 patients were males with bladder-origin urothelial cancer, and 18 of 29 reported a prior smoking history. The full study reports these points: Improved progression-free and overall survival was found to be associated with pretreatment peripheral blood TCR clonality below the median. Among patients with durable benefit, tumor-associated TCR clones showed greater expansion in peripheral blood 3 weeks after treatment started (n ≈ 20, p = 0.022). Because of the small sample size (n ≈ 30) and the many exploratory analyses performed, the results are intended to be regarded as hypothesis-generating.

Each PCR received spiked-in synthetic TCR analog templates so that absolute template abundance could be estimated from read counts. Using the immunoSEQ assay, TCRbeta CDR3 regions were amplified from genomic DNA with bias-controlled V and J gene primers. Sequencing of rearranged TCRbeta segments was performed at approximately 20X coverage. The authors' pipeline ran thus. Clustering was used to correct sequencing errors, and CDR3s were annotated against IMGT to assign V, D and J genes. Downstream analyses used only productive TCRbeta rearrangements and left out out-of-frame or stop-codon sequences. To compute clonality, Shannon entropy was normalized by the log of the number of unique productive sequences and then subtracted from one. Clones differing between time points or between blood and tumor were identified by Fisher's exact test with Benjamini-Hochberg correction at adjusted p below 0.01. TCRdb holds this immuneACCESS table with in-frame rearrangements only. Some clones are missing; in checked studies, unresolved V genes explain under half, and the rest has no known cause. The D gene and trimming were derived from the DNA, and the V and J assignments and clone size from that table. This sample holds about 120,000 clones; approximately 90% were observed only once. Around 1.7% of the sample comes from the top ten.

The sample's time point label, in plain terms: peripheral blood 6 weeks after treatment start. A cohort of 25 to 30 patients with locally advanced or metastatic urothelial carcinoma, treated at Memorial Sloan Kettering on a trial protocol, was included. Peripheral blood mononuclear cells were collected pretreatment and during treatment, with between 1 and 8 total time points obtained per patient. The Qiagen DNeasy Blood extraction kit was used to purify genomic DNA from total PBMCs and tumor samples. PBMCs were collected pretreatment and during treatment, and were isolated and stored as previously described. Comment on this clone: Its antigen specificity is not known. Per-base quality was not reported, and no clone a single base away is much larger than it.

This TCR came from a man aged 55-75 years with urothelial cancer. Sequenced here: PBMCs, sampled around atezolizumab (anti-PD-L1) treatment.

The CDR3 amino acid sequence is: CASSEALAGTFEQYF. The DNA sequence follows: TGTGCCAGCAGTGAAGCGCTAGCGGGGACCTTCGAGCAGTACTTC. In this chain, TRBV2 is recombined with TRBJ2-7, and TRBD2 aligns with 9 junction nucleotides. Compared with germline, V lacks 0 bases and J lacks 6 bases; bases without a gene match: 6. The CDR3 holds 15 amino acids from the cysteine to the phenylalanine. The entry retains the CDR3 DNA only, 45 bases that are in frame from base 1. CDR1 and CDR2 were assigned from the germline V gene as SNHLY and FYNNEI.